The TCR beta chain under discussion was sequenced for a study of vaccination and CD4 T cells after COVID-19 (dated by TCRdb to between 2021 and 2024). As for the study more broadly: Convalescent patients had a positive SARS-CoV-2 result on nasal swab PCR, and of these patients, several had mild disease and one had severe disease. Each participant got two doses of either the Pfizer-BioNTech BNT162b2 vaccine (n=8) or the Moderna mRNA-1273 vaccine (n=2). The cultures were stimulated with overlapping spike peptide pools from SARS-CoV-2 and from the common cold coronaviruses HCoV-NL63, HCoV-OC43 and HCoV-229E. In control cultures, a CEFX viral epitope pool was used as positive control, an HIV-1 Nef peptide pool was used as negative control, or no peptide was added. Post-COVID blood samples were collected from convalescent patients a median of roughly 100 days after diagnosis, with a range of about 30 to 161 days. Post-vaccine blood samples were taken a median of around 68 days after the second vaccine dose, with a range of about 12 to 250 days. In more than eight COVID-19 convalescent patients and a few infection-naive healthy vaccine recipients, researchers compared the spike-specific CD4+ TCR repertoire from before mRNA vaccination with the repertoire from after. The convalescent cohort included six males and four females, with two Hispanic individuals, seven Caucasians, two Asians and one multiracial person. The investigation overall reported the following: An increase in the median number of SARS-CoV-2-reactive clonotypes from more than 20 after infection to about 39 after vaccination was observed, but the change was not found to be significant. In convalescent patients, a median approximately 83% of post-vaccine SARS-CoV-2-reactive clones were detected only after vaccination, and vaccine-specific priming was suggested by this finding. Only a relatively small number of convalescent patients were included in the study, and early timepoints following natural infection were not analyzed. Nearly all vaccine-specific clones in convalescent patients (304 of 307) were mono-reactive for SARS-CoV-2 spike rather than cross-reactive with common cold coronaviruses.

CDR1 and CDR2 were assigned from the germline V gene as SNHLY and FYNNEI. Between the V and J ends, shortened by 10 bases and 5 bases respectively, the junction contains 18 bases. There are 14 amino acids in the CDR3, from cysteine to phenylalanine inclusive. The entry retains the CDR3 DNA only, 42 bases that are in frame from base 1. The library was generated by PCR. At the Johns Hopkins FTIC core, DNA from the cultured CD4+ T cells underwent TCR sequencing with the Oncomine TCR Beta short-read assay. Genomic DNA was extracted from the cultured CD4+ T cells with the QIAamp micro DNA kit. Oncomine TCR Beta libraries from cultured CD4+ T cells were pooled using unique dual indexes and sequenced on an Illumina iSeq 100. The published analysis was carried out like this. Non-productive sequences were filtered out, and CDR3s that did not start with C, did not end with F or W, or were shorter than 7 amino acids were discarded. The MANAFEST web application identified antigen-specific clonotypes by comparing peptide-stimulated wells against reference wells and other culture wells. To be called positive, a clone needed an FDR below 0.05, an odds ratio above 5, and a productive frequency above 0.1% in at least two of three replicate wells. A clonotype counted as cross-reactive if it showed significant expansion both in the SARS-CoV-2 spike wells and in at least one common cold coronavirus spike condition. Similarity between CDR3 sequences was evaluated in R version 3.6.1 using Levenshtein distances (stringdist) and unrooted phylogenetic trees (ape). TCRdb reprocessing: public reads trimmed at Q25 with fastp, clones called with MiXCR, in-frame beta chains kept. Each entry merges the rows of one CDR3 protein and shows their most common DNA and genes. The V and J calls come from TCRdb's annotation, not from the publication. The sample records around 20,000 distinct CDR3 sequences, 51% of which are singletons. Together, the top ten hold roughly 10% of the sample.

Turning to this clonotype: No antigen is known for it. Base qualities were left out, and no much larger clone turns up one base away.

Reading the label with the study, this specimen's treatment or condition is: roughly nine-day PBMC culture with coronavirus spike peptide pools or control peptides (ViraFEST assay). The ViraFEST assay, used in the study, expanded antigen-specific T cells with peptide pools and then identified the expanded clonotypes through TCR sequencing. The convalescent patients' positive SARS-CoV-2 PCR tests were from March to December 2020, which was before the Alpha, Beta and Delta variants emerged in the United States. Some 2 million PBMCs per well were cultured in IMDM with roughly 5.2% human AB serum and 9 to 10 IU/ml IL-2, plus 10 ug/ml peptide pools. On days 3 and 7, half of the culture medium was replaced with fresh IL-2-containing medium. CD4+ T cells were isolated after around 9 days of culture through negative selection using the EasySep CD4+ T cell isolation kit. Ficoll-Paque Plus gradient centrifugation was used to isolate PBMCs from whole blood, and the isolated PBMCs were then either used fresh or cryopreserved at -140C. Triplicate wells were generally used for each culture condition.

The source of this sequence is a human donor who had recovered from COVID-19. The sample here was CD4+ T cells from blood, cultured in vitro, taken before SARS-CoV-2 vaccination. The chain couples TRBV2 to TRBJ2-1; the D gene could be TRBD1 or TRBD2, each one agreeing over 5 bases. The CDR3: CAIGTQGWDNEQFF. The bases read TGTGCCATCGGGACCCAAGGGTGGGACAATGAGCAGTTCTTC. The variable domain in full, with residues beyond the CDR3 obtained from the reference TRBV2 and TRBJ2-1 genes, is EPEVTQTPSHQVTQMGQEVILRCVPISNHLYFYWYRQILGQKVEFLVSFYNNEISEKSEIFDDQFSVERPDGSNFTLKIRSTKLEDSAMYFCAIGTQGWDNEQFFGPGTRLTVL.